Below are 21 T cell receptor beta chains sequenced from a single sample in a study of T cell responses to AZD1222 COVID-19 vaccine. Profiled with immunoSEQ multiplex PCR; TCRdb holds only in-frame clones, not every one. The table records tens of thousands of clones, roughly 80% of them present only once. Specimen: peripheral blood, collected 28 days after the second AZD1222 dose. These TCRs come from an adult who received the AZD1222 COVID-19 vaccine.

The rearrangement uses TRBV5-1 and TRBJ2-7; 7 bases align to TRBD1. Germline V lookup: CDR1 SGHRS, CDR2 YFSETQ. The CDR3 loop spans 13 amino acids. With V trimmed by 2 bases and J by 2 bases, 1 base remained unmatched. The CDR3 protein is CASSFGQAYEQYF. In nucleotides, the CDR3 is TGCGCCAGCAGCTTTGGACAGGCCTACGAGCAGTACTTC.

The chain employs TRBV5-6 and TRBJ1-5; D gene ambiguous. The CDR3 is 12 amino acids. V was clipped by 3 bases and J by 10 bases, with 11 bases between them. CDR1 and CDR2 from the germline V gene are SGHDT and YYEEEE. CDR3 coding DNA: TGTGCCAGCAGCTCAGGCTCTTCCCCCCAGCATTTT. Protein sequence: CASSSGSSPQHF.

The chain carries TRBV6-1 and TRBJ1-6; D possibly corresponds to TRBD1 (6 bases). The V gene lost 3 bases and the J gene lost 11 bases, with 14 bases spanning the gap. The CDR3 spans 14 residues. Germline CDR1 is MNHNS and CDR2 is SASEGT. The CDR3 loop is CASSEGRGGTPLHF. As DNA, the CDR3 is TGTGCCAGCAGTGAGGGCAGGGGAGGAACACCCCTCCACTTT.

The V and J genes are TRBV7-9 and TRBJ2-7; maybe TRBD2 (5 bases). V lost 5 bases to trimming and J lost 6 bases, with 20 bases between them. CDR1 and CDR2 (germline): SEHNR, FQNEAQ (reference sequence). The CDR3 is 15 amino acids. The CDR3 nucleotides read TGTGCCAGCAGCACGCTGAGGGTAAATCTACGCGAGCAGTACTTC. Protein product: CASSTLRVNLREQYF.

The chain carries TRBV5-1 and TRBJ2-2; D could derive from TRBD1 or TRBD2 (5 bases each). This CDR3 contains 15 residues. Trimming took 3 bases from V and 0 from J, leaving 9 bases between them. Germline CDR1 SGHRS, CDR2 YFSETQ. CDR3 DNA sequence: TGCGCCAGCAGCTCCGGGGCCGCGAACACCGGGGAGCTGTTTTTT. Encoded protein: CASSSGAANTGELFF.

This chain links TRBV12-5 with TRBJ2-5; a possible D gene is TRBD2 (6 bases). CDR1 and CDR2 (germline): LGHNT, FRNRAP. The V gene lost 6 bases and the J gene lost 9 bases, with 14 bases spanning the gap. The CDR3 is 12 amino acids. CDR3 residues: CASGHGPGAQYF. DNA for the CDR3: TGTGCTAGTGGGCATGGACCGGGGGCCCAGTACTTC.

This clone appeared a single time. This chain joins TRBV30 and TRBJ2-2; tentatively, D is TRBD1 (6 bases). CDR3 length equals 18 residues. The germline gives CDR1 GTSNPN, CDR2 SVGIG (reference sequence). Trimming shortened V by 0 bases and J by 6 bases, and 23 bases separated the two germline ends. CDR3 in DNA: TGTGCCTGGAGTGTAAGGGGGAGCGACAGCCTCGGGTCCGGGGAGCTGTTTTTT. Translation gives CAWSVRGSDSLGSGELFF.

The CDR3 here is CASSRTSHSAIGDNEQFF. The CDR3 DNA follows: TGTGCCAGCAGCAGGACTAGCCACTCTGCTATTGGAGACAATGAGCAGTTCTTC. The chain combines TRBV5-5 with TRBJ2-1; 8 nucleotides match TRBD2. V was pared by 4 bases and J by 5 bases, with 17 bases of the junction left unmatched. The CDR3 totals 18 residues. Germline V gives CDR1 SGHKS, CDR2 YYEKEE (reference sequence).

In DNA form, the CDR3 reads TGTGCCAGCCGGCTCGGCGGGGCCGGCACAGATACGCAGTATTTT. It codes for CASRLGGAGTDTQYF. V is TRBV2 and J is TRBJ2-3; weak D call: TRBD2 (6 bases). The germline V gene has CDR1 SNHLY and CDR2 FYNNEI. The CDR3 extends over 15 amino acids. V was shortened by 8 bases and J by 1 base, with 16 bases between the two germline ends.

The V call is TRBV7-9, the J call TRBJ1-1; no definite D call. There are 14 residues in the CDR3. The V end lost 5 bases, the J end lost 1 base, and 11 bases lay between the germline ends. The V gene's germline CDR1 is SEHNR and CDR2 FQNEAQ (reference sequence). In DNA form, the CDR3 reads TGTGCCAGCAGCCCTGGACGGTCGAACACTGAAGCTTTCTTT. It encodes CASSPGRSNTEAFF.

Only a few counts were recorded for this clone. J is TRBJ1-6 and V is TRBV7-2; D is possibly TRBD1 (6 bases). Germline V gene data show CDR1 as SGHTA and CDR2 as FQGNSA. This CDR3 has 15 amino acids. The V end was cut by 5 bases, the J end by 5 bases, with 13 bases between. CDR3 in DNA: TGTGCCAGCAGCACGCGCAGGGGAAATAATTCACCCCTCCACTTT. Protein: CASSTRRGNNSPLHF.

The chain combines TRBV5-1 with TRBJ2-7; 8 bases align to TRBD2. The CDR3 is 15 amino acids. Trimming cost V 0 bases and J 3 bases; bases outside gene matches: 5. In germline, CDR1 is SGHRS, CDR2 YFSETQ. The CDR3 region is CASSLVIAGNYEQYF. The CDR3 DNA follows: TGCGCCAGCAGCTTGGTCATAGCGGGGAACTACGAGCAGTACTTC.

V and J are TRBV9 and TRBJ1-1, with D uncertain. V was pared by 0 bases and J by 3 bases, with 12 bases between. The CDR3 runs 15 residues. Germline V gene lookup returns CDR1 SGDLS and CDR2 YYNGEE. The CDR3 protein is CASSVGAERHTEAFF. Written as DNA, the CDR3 is TGTGCCAGCAGCGTAGGGGCGGAGAGACACACTGAAGCTTTCTTT.

This chain uses TRBV28 with TRBJ1-2; 7 nucleotides match TRBD1. Per germline, CDR1 MDHEN and CDR2 SYDVKM. This CDR3 comprises 15 residues. V shed 8 bases and J 4 bases; nucleotides not matched to a gene: 13. The CDR3: CASGLGAGGGYGYTF. CDR3 sequence (DNA): TGTGCCAGCGGCCTAGGGGCAGGGGGGGGCTATGGCTACACCTTC.

This clone occurred a few times. V is TRBV28 and J is TRBJ2-1, with D tentatively TRBD1 or TRBD2 (5 bases each). Trimming stripped 5 bases from V and 9 bases from J, with 11 bases between. The germline V gene has CDR1 MDHEN and CDR2 SYDVKM. The CDR3 has 12 residues. The chain's CDR3 is CASSISRGEQFF. The CDR3 DNA sequence: TGTGCCAGCAGTATCTCGAGGGGTGAGCAGTTCTTC. Looking up the rest from reference TRBV28 and TRBJ2-1 gives the full variable domain: DVKVTQSSRYLVKRTGEKVFLECVQDMDHENMFWYRQDPGLGLRLIYFSYDVKMKEKGDIPEGYSVSREKKERFSLILESASTNQTSMYLCASSISRGEQFFGPGTRLTVL.

The rearrangement joins TRBV5-1 to TRBJ2-7, with 7 bases lining up with TRBD1. Trimming removed 4 bases from V and 1 base from J; junction bases left unmatched: 8. Germline CDR1 SGHRS, CDR2 YFSETQ. This CDR3 has 15 residues. The CDR3 loop is CASSNTGVGSYEQYF. DNA for the CDR3: TGCGCCAGCAGCAACACAGGGGTGGGGTCCTACGAGCAGTACTTC. The full variable domain, completed using reference TRBV5-1 and TRBJ2-7, is KAGVTQTPRYLIKTRGQQVTLSCSPISGHRSVSWYQQTPGQGLQFLFEYFSETQRNKGNFPGRFSGRQFSNSRSEMNVSTLELGDSALYLCASSNTGVGSYEQYFGPGTRLTVT.

The J gene is TRBJ2-7, the V gene TRBV4-1; tentatively, D is TRBD2 (6 bases). Germline lookup yields CDR1 MGHRA and CDR2 YSYEKL. V lost 0 bases and J 2 bases, leaving 14 bases between the germline ends. The CDR3 runs 16 residues. The CDR3, as DNA: TGCGCCAGCAGCCAAGATCAACGGGGGACTCCCTACGAGCAGTACTTC. Protein product: CASSQDQRGTPYEQYF.

This clone was recorded only once. The genes are TRBV5-6 and TRBJ1-1; tentative D call: TRBD1 (5 bases). The germline gives CDR1 SGHDT, CDR2 YYEEEE. The CDR3 totals 13 residues. V was clipped by 0 bases and J by 4 bases, with 7 bases between them. As DNA, the CDR3 is TGTGCCAGCAGCTTGGCTGGGGCCACTGAAGCTTTCTTT. Protein product: CASSLAGATEAFF.

In nucleotides, the CDR3 is TGTGCCAGCAGCTCCCCGACCAACTCCGGCAATGAGCAGTTCTTC. This translates into CASSSPTNSGNEQFF. This rearrangement joins TRBV11-2 to TRBJ2-1; D is unclear. The V end lost 4 bases, the J end lost 6 bases, and 16 bases lay between the germline ends. The CDR3 is made up of 15 amino acids. Germline CDR1 reads SGHAT; CDR2 reads FQNNGV.

The rearrangement uses TRBV19 and TRBJ2-1; 9 bases fit TRBD2. The CDR3 totals 17 residues. With V trimmed by 6 bases and J by 7 bases, 16 bases remained unmatched. Germline loops: CDR1 LNHDA, CDR2 SQIVND (reference sequence). This CDR3 reads CASREYGSGSSINEQFF. The CDR3 DNA reads TGTGCCAGTAGGGAATATGGTAGCGGGAGTTCTATAAATGAGCAGTTCTTC.

The chain carries TRBV18 and TRBJ2-1; 14 bases match TRBD2. The germline V gene has CDR1 KGHSH and CDR2 LQKENI. This CDR3 is 15 amino acids long. V lost 6 bases and J lost 8; bases outside the gene matches: 6. CDR3 residues: CASSGTSGRLDEQFF. CDR3 sequence (DNA): TGTGCCAGCTCCGGGACTAGCGGGAGACTCGATGAGCAGTTCTTC. Complete variable domain (other parts from reference TRBV18 and TRBJ2-1): NAGVMQNPRHLVRRRGQEARLRCSPMKGHSHVYWYRQLPEEGLKFMVYLQKENIIDESGMPKERFSAEFPKEGPSILRIQQVVRGDSAAYFCASSGTSGRLDEQFFGPGTRLTVL.